This passage covers 10 T cell receptor beta chains from one sample sequenced in a study of T cells in Graves' hyperthyroidism and ophthalmopathy. Using RNA transcripts as the source, TCR beta CDR3 regions were amplified. The HTBI set primed first-round TCR CDR3 RT-PCR. MiXCR was run by TCRdb on the multiplex PCR reads, yielding one entry per CDR3 protein. The sample consists of about 740,000 distinct CDR3 sequences, around 15% of them appearing once. Input material: blood. Source of these receptors: a woman aged 18-29 years with Graves' hyperthyroidism.

This clonotype was seen at least ten times. The chain combines TRBV19 with TRBJ2-1, with D maybe TRBD1 (6 bases). The CDR3 is 15 residues long. Trimming removed 5 bases from V and 0 bases from J, with 11 bases in between. Germline values: CDR1 LNHDA, CDR2 SQIVND (reference sequence). CDR3 DNA sequence: TGTGCCAGTAGTGCGACAGGTCACTCCTACAATGAGCAGTTCTTC. Translation gives CASSATGHSYNEQFF. Looking up the rest from reference TRBV19 and TRBJ2-1 gives the full variable domain: DGGITQSPKYLFRKEGQNVTLSCEQNLNHDAMYWYRQDPGQGLRLIYYSQIVNDFQKGDIAEGYSVSREKKESFPLTVTSAQKNPTAFYLCASSATGHSYNEQFFGPGTRLTVL.

This clonotype has a count of ten or more. The chain's CDR3 is CASRSGLYNEQFF. CDR3 nucleotide sequence: TGTGCCAGCAGGTCGGGCCTATACAATGAGCAGTTCTTC. The chain has TRBV2 and TRBJ2-1; no clear D. Trimming removed 6 bases at V and 4 bases at J, with 10 bases between. CDR1 SNHLY and CDR2 FYNNEI come from the germline V gene. The CDR3 extends over 13 amino acids.

There are a few counts of this clonotype. The chain employs TRBV30 and TRBJ1-3; 9 bases are shared with TRBD1. The length of the CDR3 is 19 residues. Germline assignment: CDR1 GTSNPN and CDR2 SVGIG (reference sequence). V shed 4 bases and J 0 bases; nucleotides not matched to a gene: 16. The CDR3 here is CAWNSRGTGTSSSGNTIYF. The CDR3 DNA sequence: TGTGCCTGGAACTCACGGGGGACAGGGACTTCGTCCTCTGGAAACACCATATATTTT. Drawing the rest from reference TRBV30 and TRBJ1-3, the complete variable domain is SQTIHQWPATLVQPVGSPLSLECTVEGTSNPNLYWYRQAAGRGLQLLFYSVGIGQISSEVPQNLSASRPQDRQFILSSKKLLLSDSGFYLCAWNSRGTGTSSSGNTIYFGEGSWLTVV.

There are a few counts of this clonotype. The chain carries TRBV9 and TRBJ2-5; 14 bases fit TRBD2. The V segment lost 4 bases and the J segment 9 bases; nucleotides outside the gene matches: 5. Germline values: CDR1 SGDLS, CDR2 YYNGEE. The CDR3 is made up of 14 amino acids. The CDR3 here is CASSSGTSGSSQYF. CDR3 sequence (DNA): TGTGCCAGCAGCTCGGGGACTAGCGGGAGTTCCCAGTACTTC.

The V call is TRBV10-3, the J call TRBJ1-1; TRBD1 matches at 9 bases. CDR1 and CDR2 (germline): ENHRY, SYGVKD. This CDR3 spans 16 amino acids. The junction had 14 bases not matched to a gene; V was cut back by 2 bases and J by 10 bases. The CDR3 reads CAISEGTGSLTSGAFF. The CDR3 DNA sequence: TGTGCCATCAGTGAGGGGACAGGGAGTCTGACGTCGGGAGCTTTCTTT.

This clonotype was seen many times. The V call is TRBV30, the J call TRBJ2-7, with D unclear. The CDR3 covers 11 residues. Per the germline V gene, CDR1 is GTSNPN and CDR2 is SVGIG (reference sequence). Trimming took off 0 bases at V and 7 bases at J, with 7 bases between the two ends. Written as DNA, the CDR3 is TGTGCCTGGAGTGTAAAAGGGGAGCAGTACTTC. It codes for CAWSVKGEQYF.

This clonotype has more than one count but fewer than ten. The chain combines TRBV5-6 with TRBJ1-3; 9 bases line up with TRBD1. V gave up 3 bases and J gave up 4 bases; unmatched junction bases: 2. The germline V gene has CDR1 SGHDT and CDR2 YYEEEE. The CDR3 consists of 14 residues. The CDR3 loop is CASSWDRAGNTIYF. CDR3 coding DNA: TGTGCCAGCAGCTGGGACAGGGCCGGAAACACCATATATTTT.

This clonotype was counted many times. The V gene is TRBV6-1, the J gene TRBJ2-3; D is possibly TRBD1 or TRBD2 (5 bases each). Trimming took 5 bases from V and 0 from J, leaving 18 bases between them. The germline gives CDR1 MNHNS, CDR2 SASEGT. The CDR3 totals 17 residues. DNA for the CDR3: TGTGCCAGCAGTTATGGCTCGGGACGGACTAGCACAGATACGCAGTATTTT. Translation: CASSYGSGRTSTDTQYF.

This chain joins TRBV7-2 and TRBJ2-5, with 8 bases lining up with TRBD2. The CDR3 contains 15 residues. V shed 4 bases and J 5 bases; nucleotides not matched to a gene: 9. Per germline, CDR1 SGHTA and CDR2 FQGNSA. DNA for the CDR3: TGTGCCAGCAGCTCAGAAGGCGGGAGGACCGAGACCCAGTACTTC. This gives the protein CASSSEGGRTETQYF.

In its sample, this clonotype was seen many times. The chain uses TRBV7-9 and TRBJ2-5, with D hard to call. CDR3 length: 13 amino acids. The germline V gene has CDR1 SEHNR and CDR2 FQNEAQ (reference sequence). V lost 3 bases and J lost 0, with 5 bases in between. CDR3 residues: CASSLWDQETQYF. The CDR3 nucleotides read TGTGCCAGCAGCTTGTGGGACCAAGAGACCCAGTACTTC.